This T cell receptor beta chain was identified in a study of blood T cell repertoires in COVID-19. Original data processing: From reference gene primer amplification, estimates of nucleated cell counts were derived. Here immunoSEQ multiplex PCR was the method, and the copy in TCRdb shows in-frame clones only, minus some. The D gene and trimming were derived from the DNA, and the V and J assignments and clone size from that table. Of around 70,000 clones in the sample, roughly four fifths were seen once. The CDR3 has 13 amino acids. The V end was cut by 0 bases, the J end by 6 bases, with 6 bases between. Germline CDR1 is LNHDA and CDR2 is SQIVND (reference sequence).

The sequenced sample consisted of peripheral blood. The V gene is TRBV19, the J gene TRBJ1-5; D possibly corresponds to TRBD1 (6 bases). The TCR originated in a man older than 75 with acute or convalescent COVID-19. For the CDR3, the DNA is TGTGCCAGTAGTATAGACAGGGGTCAGCCCCAGCATTTT. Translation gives CASSIDRGQPQHF.